A selection of T cell receptor beta chains follows, all from one sample in a study of vaccination and CD4 T cells after COVID-19. MiXCR, run by TCRdb on the PCR reads, gives a single entry per CDR3 protein. The repertoire holds some 9,500 distinct CDR3 sequences, approximately 48% seen once, with roughly 20% in the top ten. Their target antigens are unknown. The source material was CD4+ T cells from blood, cultured in vitro. Every receptor here comes from a human donor who had recovered from COVID-19. Each CDR3 is given with its conserved first and last residue. D genes are given only for firm matches. For some rows the clone size is stated as once, few or many, or as a class when expanded; others skip it.

CDR3 | DNA | D | size | J | V
CASSLLGGTEAFF | TGTGCCAGCAGCTTACTGGGAGGGACTGAAGCTTTCTTT | - | once | TRBJ1-1 | TRBV7-8
CASSLNVNTEAFF | TGTGCCAGCAGCTTAAACGTGAACACTGAAGCTTTCTTT | - | - | TRBJ1-1 | TRBV7-3
CASKGGSLTNTEAFF | TGTGCCAGCAAGGGTGGCAGTCTGACGAACACTGAAGCTTTCTTT | - | - | TRBJ1-1 | TRBV12-3/TRBV12-4
CASRKEAANYGYTF | TGTGCCAGCAGGAAAGAGGCGGCTAACTATGGCTACACCTTC | - | few | TRBJ1-2 | TRBV6-1
CSAHTGGYETQYF | TGCAGTGCTCATACAGGGGGGTACGAGACCCAGTACTTC | TRBD1 | - | TRBJ2-5 | TRBV20-1
CASSFRRTDTQYF | TGTGCCAGCAGCTTCCGGCGCACAGATACGCAGTATTTT | - | few | TRBJ2-3 | TRBV7-6
CASSFGTGGVEQYF | TGTGCCAGCAGTTTCGGGACAGGGGGCGTCGAGCAGTACTTC | TRBD1 | - | TRBJ2-7 | TRBV12-3/TRBV12-4
CASSASPGLSFEQYF | TGTGCCAGCAGCGCGTCGCCGGGCCTATCCTTCGAGCAGTACTTC | - | once | TRBJ2-7 | TRBV11-1
CSASLGSGNTEAFF | TGCAGTGCTAGTTTAGGCAGTGGGAACACTGAAGCTTTCTTT | - | once | TRBJ1-1 | TRBV20-1
CASSLGQGIVASSEQYF | TGTGCCAGCAGTTTGGGACAGGGGATAGTAGCATCTTCCGAGCAGTACTTC | TRBD1 | - | TRBJ2-7 | TRBV6-5
CASSLSGWTGQETQYF | TGCGCCAGCAGCTTGTCCGGCTGGACAGGCCAAGAGACCCAGTACTTC | TRBD1 | - | TRBJ2-5 | TRBV5-1
CASSLDRGLVDTQYF | TGTGCCAGCAGCTTAGACAGGGGGCTGGTAGATACGCAGTATTTT | TRBD1 | - | TRBJ2-3 | TRBV7-2
CASSFAGLAQETQYF | TGTGCCAGCAGCTTCGCGGGTCTCGCACAAGAGACCCAGTACTTC | - | - | TRBJ2-5 | TRBV7-8
CASSFLRIQGDITEAFF | TGTGCCAGCAGCTTTCTACGAATACAGGGGGATATCACTGAAGCTTTCTTT | TRBD1 | - | TRBJ1-1 | TRBV7-6
CASSLGEWTGYTF | TGTGCCAGCAGTTTGGGAGAGTGGACTGGCTACACCTTC | - | - | TRBJ1-2 | TRBV28
CASSLSGNTEAFF | TGTGCCAGCAGCTTGTCCGGGAACACTGAAGCTTTCTTT | - | - | TRBJ1-1 | TRBV7-2
CASSRPSGSGADTQYF | TGTGCCAGCAGCCGGCCCAGCGGGAGTGGGGCAGATACGCAGTATTTT | TRBD2 | - | TRBJ2-3 | TRBV7-9
CASRRTGGTEAFF | TGTGCCAGCAGGCGCACAGGGGGCACTGAAGCTTTCTTT | TRBD1 | - | TRBJ1-1 | TRBV6-2/TRBV6-3
CASHDTGGGNEKLFF | TGTGCCAGCCATGATACAGGGGGAGGTAATGAAAAACTGTTTTTT | TRBD1 | - | TRBJ1-4 | TRBV6-1
CASSRLQTSNEKLFF | TGTGCCAGCAGTCGACTACAGACTTCTAATGAAAAACTGTTTTTT | - | - | TRBJ1-4 | TRBV6-2/TRBV6-3
CASSPRGGEVDGYTF | TGTGCCAGCAGTCCCCGGGGAGGGGAGGTCGATGGCTACACCTTC | - | - | TRBJ1-2 | TRBV2
CASSPSRGLRSTDTQYF | TGTGCCAGCAGCCCGAGCAGGGGATTAAGGAGCACAGATACGCAGTATTTT | - | - | TRBJ2-3 | TRBV5-5
CASSLTAEAGGYTF | TGTGCCAGCAGCTTAACGGCCGAGGCGGGAGGCTACACCTTC | - | few | TRBJ1-2 | TRBV7-2
CASSEFGGLYTF | TGTGCCAGCAGTGAATTTGGGGGTCTTTACACCTTC | - | - | TRBJ1-2 | TRBV25-1
CASSTGTVLSEQYF | TGTGCCAGTAGCACCGGGACAGTTCTCTCCGAGCAGTACTTC | TRBD1 | once | TRBJ2-7 | TRBV19
CASALDRTPYGYTF | TGTGCCAGCGCTTTGGACAGAACCCCCTATGGCTACACCTTC | - | large | TRBJ1-2 | TRBV6-1
CATSEPGTANTGELFF | TGTGCCACCAGCGAACCCGGGACAGCGAACACCGGGGAGCTGTTTTTT | TRBD1 | - | TRBJ2-2 | TRBV15
CASSEARVRGETQYF | TGTGCCAGCAGTGAAGCCCGGGTTCGAGGAGAGACCCAGTACTTC | - | - | TRBJ2-5 | TRBV6-1
CASSLRTSGNYEQYF | TGTGCCAGCAGCCTAAGGACTAGCGGGAACTACGAGCAGTACTTC | TRBD2 | - | TRBJ2-7 | TRBV7-6
CASSEALGARSEQYF | TGTGCCAGCAGTGAAGCGCTAGGCGCCCGTAGCGAGCAGTACTTC | - | - | TRBJ2-7 | TRBV6-1
CASSLDDGRTPLHF | TGTGCCAGCAGCTTAGATGATGGTAGGACACCCCTCCACTTT | - | few | TRBJ1-6 | TRBV7-6
CASSEERGSQPQHF | TGTGCCAGCAGTGAAGAGCGGGGAAGTCAGCCCCAGCATTTT | - | - | TRBJ1-5 | TRBV6-1
CATTGAPNTGELFF | TGTGCCACGACAGGGGCACCGAACACCGGGGAGCTGTTTTTT | TRBD1 | few | TRBJ2-2 | TRBV6-1
CASSLDGTRVDTGELFF | TGTGCCAGCAGCTTAGACGGGACTAGGGTGGACACCGGGGAGCTGTTTTTT | TRBD2 | - | TRBJ2-2 | TRBV7-2
CATSGGQEANYGYTF | TGTGCCACCAGTGGCGGACAGGAGGCTAACTATGGCTACACCTTC | TRBD1 | - | TRBJ1-2 | TRBV24-1
CSAATAVPHEQYF | TGCAGTGCTGCGACCGCCGTCCCCCACGAGCAGTACTTC | - | - | TRBJ2-7 | TRBV20-1
CRAGSAGGFGEQYF | TGCAGGGCGGGGTCGGCGGGGGGATTCGGCGAGCAGTACTTC | TRBD2 | - | TRBJ2-7 | TRBV20-1
CASSEALQQGYGYTF | TGTGCCAGCAGTGAAGCGCTCCAGCAGGGGTATGGCTACACCTTC | - | few | TRBJ1-2 | TRBV6-1
CASSQTGGYGYTF | TGCGCCAGCAGCCAAACAGGGGGCTATGGCTACACCTTC | TRBD1 | few | TRBJ1-2 | TRBV4-1
CASNGGGQTDTQYF | TGTGCCAGCAACGGAGGCGGACAGACGGATACGCAGTATTTT | - | - | TRBJ2-3 | TRBV6-1
CASSLMDREGNTIYF | TGTGCCAGCAGCTTAATGGACAGGGAGGGAAACACCATATATTTT | TRBD1 | medium-sized | TRBJ1-3 | TRBV7-9
CASSLGRRSYEQYF | TGTGCCAGCAGCTTAGGACGTCGGTCCTACGAGCAGTACTTC | - | few | TRBJ2-7 | TRBV11-3
CSARTSGRSSTDTQYF | TGCAGTGCTAGGACTAGCGGGAGGTCTAGCACAGATACGCAGTATTTT | TRBD2 | - | TRBJ2-3 | TRBV20-1
CASSLDREYPLHF | TGTGCCAGCAGCTTAGATCGGGAGTACCCCCTCCACTTT | - | few | TRBJ1-6 | TRBV11-2
CSATVASGGDEQFF | TGCAGTGCTACTGTCGCGTCAGGGGGCGATGAGCAGTTCTTC | TRBD1 | - | TRBJ2-1 | TRBV20-1
CSARTRDSSYEQYF | TGCAGTGCTAGAACTCGGGACAGTTCCTACGAGCAGTACTTC | TRBD1 | - | TRBJ2-7 | TRBV20-1
CASSLAGSYEQYF | TGTGCCAGCAGTTTGGCAGGGTCCTACGAGCAGTACTTC | - | - | TRBJ2-7 | TRBV27
CASSSGRGTEQYF | TGTGCCAGCAGCTCGGGACGAGGAACCGAGCAGTACTTC | - | once | TRBJ2-7 | TRBV7-9
CSARVVGPPYEQYF | TGCAGTGCTAGAGTAGTAGGGCCTCCCTACGAGCAGTACTTC | - | - | TRBJ2-7 | TRBV20-1
CATRLAQAGGYTF | TGTGCCACCAGATTGGCGCAGGCCGGGGGCTACACCTTC | - | - | TRBJ1-2 | TRBV15
CASSGPGGWNTEAFF | TGCGCCAGCAGCGGTCCGGGAGGGTGGAACACTGAAGCTTTCTTT | - | - | TRBJ1-1 | TRBV5-1
CASSLASRGTEAFF | TGTGCCAGCAGCTTAGCCAGCAGGGGCACTGAAGCTTTCTTT | - | few | TRBJ1-1 | TRBV7-2
CSAPIAGEVYEQYF | TGCAGTGCTCCAATAGCGGGAGAAGTTTACGAGCAGTACTTC | TRBD2 | - | TRBJ2-7 | TRBV20-1
CASSQHRDRGDTQYF | TGTGCCAGCAGCCAACACAGAGACAGGGGCGATACGCAGTATTTT | TRBD1 | - | TRBJ2-3 | TRBV12-3/TRBV12-4
CASSPGLAGGTPATQYF | TGTGCCAGCAGTCCGGGACTAGCGGGGGGAACCCCGGCGACCCAGTACTTC | TRBD2 | - | TRBJ2-5 | TRBV12-3/TRBV12-4
CASRAGGGEQYF | TGTGCCAGCAGGGCCGGCGGGGGCGAGCAGTACTTC | TRBD2 | - | TRBJ2-7 | TRBV2
CVWRPRGRGEAFF | TGTGTCTGGAGACCCCGGGGCAGGGGGGAAGCTTTCTTT | TRBD1 | - | TRBJ1-1 | TRBV30
CASSELGTSKYEQYF | TGTGCCAGCAGTGAACTCGGGACTAGTAAGTACGAGCAGTACTTC | TRBD2 | medium-sized | TRBJ2-7 | TRBV27
CASSYFPPKRTEEAFF | TGTGCCAGCAGTTACTTCCCCCCAAAACGGACGGAGGAAGCTTTCTTT | - | - | TRBJ1-1 | TRBV6-2/TRBV6-3
CASSSRPGPGSYEQYF | TGTGCCAGCAGCTCTCGCCCGGGCCCGGGATCCTACGAGCAGTACTTC | - | - | TRBJ2-7 | TRBV7-2